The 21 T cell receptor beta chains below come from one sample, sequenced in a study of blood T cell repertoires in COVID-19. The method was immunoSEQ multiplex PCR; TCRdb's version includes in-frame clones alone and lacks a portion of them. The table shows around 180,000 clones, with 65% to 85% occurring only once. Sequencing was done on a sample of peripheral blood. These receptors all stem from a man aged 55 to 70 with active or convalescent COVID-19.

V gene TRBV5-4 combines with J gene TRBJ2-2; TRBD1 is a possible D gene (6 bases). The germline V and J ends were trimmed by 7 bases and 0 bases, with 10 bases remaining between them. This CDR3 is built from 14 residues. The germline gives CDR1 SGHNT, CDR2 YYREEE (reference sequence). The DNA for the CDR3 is TGTGCCAGCGGGGGACAAACGAACACCGGGGAGCTGTTTTTT. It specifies CASGGQTNTGELFF.

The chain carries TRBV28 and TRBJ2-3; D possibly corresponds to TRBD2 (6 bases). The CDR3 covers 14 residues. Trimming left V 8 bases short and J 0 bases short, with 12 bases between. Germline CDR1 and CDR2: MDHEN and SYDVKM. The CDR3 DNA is TGTGCCAGCGGCTTGGGGACTAGCACAGATACGCAGTATTTT. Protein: CASGLGTSTDTQYF. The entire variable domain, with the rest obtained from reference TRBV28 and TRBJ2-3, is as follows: DVKVTQSSRYLVKRTGEKVFLECVQDMDHENMFWYRQDPGLGLRLIYFSYDVKMKEKGDIPEGYSVSREKKERFSLILESASTNQTSMYLCASGLGTSTDTQYFGPGTRLTVL.

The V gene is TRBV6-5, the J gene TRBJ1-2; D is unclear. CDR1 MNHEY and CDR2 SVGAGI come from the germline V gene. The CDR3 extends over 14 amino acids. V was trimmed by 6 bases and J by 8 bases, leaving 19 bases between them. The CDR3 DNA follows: TGTGCCAGCAGCTCAATCCTTGCTGGAGACGGCTACACCTTC. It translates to CASSSILAGDGYTF.

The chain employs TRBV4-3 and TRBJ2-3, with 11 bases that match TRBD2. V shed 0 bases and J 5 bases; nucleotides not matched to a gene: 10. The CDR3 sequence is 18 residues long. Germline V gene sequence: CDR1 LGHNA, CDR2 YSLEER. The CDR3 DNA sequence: TGCGCCAGCAGCCAAGATTTTAGCGGGAGGGCGAAAGAAGATACGCAGTATTTT. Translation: CASSQDFSGRAKEDTQYF.

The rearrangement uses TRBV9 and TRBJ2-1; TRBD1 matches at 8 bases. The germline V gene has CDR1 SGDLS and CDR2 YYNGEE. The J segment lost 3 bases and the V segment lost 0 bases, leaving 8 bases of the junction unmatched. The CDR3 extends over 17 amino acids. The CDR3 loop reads CASSVARSGGIYNEQFF. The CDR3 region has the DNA TGTGCCAGCAGCGTAGCGAGGTCAGGGGGCATCTACAATGAGCAGTTCTTC.

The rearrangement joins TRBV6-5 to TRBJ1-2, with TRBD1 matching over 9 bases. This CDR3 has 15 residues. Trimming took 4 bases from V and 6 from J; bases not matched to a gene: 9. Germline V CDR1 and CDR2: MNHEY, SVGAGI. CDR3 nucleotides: TGTGCCAGCAGTTCCATGACAGGGGGTATAGATGGCTACACCTTC. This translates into CASSSMTGGIDGYTF.

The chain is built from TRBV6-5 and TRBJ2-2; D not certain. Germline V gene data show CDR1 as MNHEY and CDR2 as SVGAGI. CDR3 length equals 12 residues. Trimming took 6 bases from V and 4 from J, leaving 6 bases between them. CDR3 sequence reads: CASRPTTGELFF. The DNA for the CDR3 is TGTGCCAGCAGACCTACCACCGGGGAGCTGTTTTTT.

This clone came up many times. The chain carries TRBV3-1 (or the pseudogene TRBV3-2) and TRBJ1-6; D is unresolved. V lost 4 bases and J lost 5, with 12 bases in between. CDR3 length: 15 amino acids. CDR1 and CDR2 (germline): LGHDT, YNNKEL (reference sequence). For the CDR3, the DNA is TGTGCCAGCAGCCCCGCCGGGGATCATAATTCACCCCTCCACTTT. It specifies CASSPAGDHNSPLHF.

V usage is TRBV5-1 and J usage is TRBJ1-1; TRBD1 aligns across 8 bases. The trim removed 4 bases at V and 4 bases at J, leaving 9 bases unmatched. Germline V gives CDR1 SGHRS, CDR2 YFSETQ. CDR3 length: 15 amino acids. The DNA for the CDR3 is TGCGCCAGCAGCCCGTGGACAGGGCGAGTCACTGAAGCTTTCTTT. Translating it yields CASSPWTGRVTEAFF.

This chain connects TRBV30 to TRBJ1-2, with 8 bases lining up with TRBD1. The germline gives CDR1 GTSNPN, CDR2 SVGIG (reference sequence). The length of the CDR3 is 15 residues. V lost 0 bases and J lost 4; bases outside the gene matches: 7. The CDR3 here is CAWSVGQGSFYGYTF. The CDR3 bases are TGTGCCTGGAGTGTAGGACAGGGATCCTTCTATGGCTACACCTTC.

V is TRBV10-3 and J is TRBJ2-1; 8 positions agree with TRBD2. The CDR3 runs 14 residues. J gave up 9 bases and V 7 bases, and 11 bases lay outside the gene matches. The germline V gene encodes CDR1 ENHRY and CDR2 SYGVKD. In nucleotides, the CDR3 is TGTGCCATCACCGGGAACACGGGAGGGGGTGAGCAGTTCTTC. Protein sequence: CAITGNTGGGEQFF.

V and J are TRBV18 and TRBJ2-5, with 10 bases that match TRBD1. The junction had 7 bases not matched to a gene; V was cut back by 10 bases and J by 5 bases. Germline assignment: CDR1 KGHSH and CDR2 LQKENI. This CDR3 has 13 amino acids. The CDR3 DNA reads TGTGCCACCTCGACAGGGGGCGAGGAGACCCAGTACTTC. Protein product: CATSTGGEETQYF. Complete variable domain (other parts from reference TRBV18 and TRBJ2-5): NAGVMQNPRHLVRRRGQEARLRCSPMKGHSHVYWYRQLPEEGLKFMVYLQKENIIDESGMPKERFSAEFPKEGPSILRIQQVVRGDSAAYFCATSTGGEETQYFGPGTRLLVL.

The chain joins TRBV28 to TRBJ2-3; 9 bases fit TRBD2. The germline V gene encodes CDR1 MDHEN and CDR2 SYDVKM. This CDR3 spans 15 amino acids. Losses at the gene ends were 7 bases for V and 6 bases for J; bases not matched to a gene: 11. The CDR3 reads CASTSASGIGDTQYF. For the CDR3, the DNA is TGTGCCAGCACGTCGGCTAGCGGGATCGGGGATACGCAGTATTTT.

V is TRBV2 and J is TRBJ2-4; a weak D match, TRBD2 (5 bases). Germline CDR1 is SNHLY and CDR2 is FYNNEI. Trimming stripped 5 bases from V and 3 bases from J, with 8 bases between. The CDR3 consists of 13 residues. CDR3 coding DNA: TGTGCCAGCAGTACGGGAAACAAAAACATTCAGTACTTC. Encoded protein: CASSTGNKNIQYF. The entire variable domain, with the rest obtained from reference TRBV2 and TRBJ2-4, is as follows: EPEVTQTPSHQVTQMGQEVILRCVPISNHLYFYWYRQILGQKVEFLVSFYNNEISEKSEIFDDQFSVERPDGSNFTLKIRSTKLEDSAMYFCASSTGNKNIQYFGAGTRLSVL.

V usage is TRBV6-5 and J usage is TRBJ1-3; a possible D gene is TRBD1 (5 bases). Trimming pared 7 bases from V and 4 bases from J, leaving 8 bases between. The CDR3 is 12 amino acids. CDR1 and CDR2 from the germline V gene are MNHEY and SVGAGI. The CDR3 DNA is TGTGCCAGCATGACAGACGGAAACACCATATATTTT. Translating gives CASMTDGNTIYF.

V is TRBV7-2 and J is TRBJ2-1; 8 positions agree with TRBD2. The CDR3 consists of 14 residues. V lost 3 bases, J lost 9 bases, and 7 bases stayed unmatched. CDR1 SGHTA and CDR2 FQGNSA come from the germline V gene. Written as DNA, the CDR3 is TGTGCCAGCAGCTTCCCGGGACTAGGCATTGAGCAGTTCTTC. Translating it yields CASSFPGLGIEQFF.

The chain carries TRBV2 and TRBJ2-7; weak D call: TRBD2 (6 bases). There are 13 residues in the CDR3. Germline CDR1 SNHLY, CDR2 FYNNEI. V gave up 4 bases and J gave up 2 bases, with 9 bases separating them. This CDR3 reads CASSGVAAYEQYF. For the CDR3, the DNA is TGTGCCAGCAGTGGGGTAGCGGCCTACGAGCAGTACTTC.

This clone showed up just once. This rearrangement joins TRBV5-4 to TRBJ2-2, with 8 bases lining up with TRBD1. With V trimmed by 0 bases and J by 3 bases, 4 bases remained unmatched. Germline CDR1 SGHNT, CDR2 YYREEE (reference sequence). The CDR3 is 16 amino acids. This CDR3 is CASSLGRGRDTGELFF. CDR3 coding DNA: TGTGCCAGCAGCTTGGGCAGGGGGCGCGACACCGGGGAGCTGTTTTTT.

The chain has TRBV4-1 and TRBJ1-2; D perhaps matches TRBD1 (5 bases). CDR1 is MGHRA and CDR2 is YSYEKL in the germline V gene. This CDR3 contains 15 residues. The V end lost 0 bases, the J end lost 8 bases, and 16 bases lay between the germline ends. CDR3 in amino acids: CASSQDLGRASGYTF. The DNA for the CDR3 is TGCGCCAGCAGCCAAGATTTAGGCAGGGCGTCGGGCTACACCTTC.

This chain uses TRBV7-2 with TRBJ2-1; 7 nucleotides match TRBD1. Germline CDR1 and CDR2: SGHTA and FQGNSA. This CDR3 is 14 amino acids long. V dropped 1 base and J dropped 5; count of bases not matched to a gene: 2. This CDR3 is CASSLVGTDNEQFF. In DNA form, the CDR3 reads TGTGCCAGCAGCTTAGTAGGGACAGACAATGAGCAGTTCTTC.

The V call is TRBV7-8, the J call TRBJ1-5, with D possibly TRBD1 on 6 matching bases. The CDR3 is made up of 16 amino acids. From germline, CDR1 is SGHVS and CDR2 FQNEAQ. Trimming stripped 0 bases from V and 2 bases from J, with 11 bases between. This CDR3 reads CASSLAGARGNQPQHF. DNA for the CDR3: TGTGCCAGCAGCTTAGCGGGGGCGCGGGGCAATCAGCCCCAGCATTTT.